The rows below give T cell receptor beta chains drawn from one sample of a study of blood T cells in healthy people across ages. TCRdb re-called the 5' RACE reads through MiXCR, storing one row per CDR3 protein. The data hold roughly 730,000 distinct CDR3 sequences, with 56% observed a single time. Sequenced material: blood. Receptor source: a middle-aged man in good health. Both conserved end residues are part of each CDR3. D genes are given only for firm matches. Clone size, where shown, is once, few, many, or a class for clones that have expanded.

d_call: NA; cdr3_length: 15; clone_size: few; v_call: TRBV3-1; j_call: TRBJ1-1; cdr3_nt: TGTGCCAGCAACAACCTGAGGAACAGGGTAACTGAAGCTTTCTTT; cdr3_aa: CASNNLRNRVTEAFF
d_call: NA; cdr3_length: 15; clone_size: few; v_call: TRBV7-2; j_call: TRBJ2-1; cdr3_nt: TGTGCCAGCAGCTTAGAACGGGACTCGCCCTGGGGGCAGTTCTTC; cdr3_aa: CASSLERDSPWGQFF
d_call: TRBD1; cdr3_length: 13; clone_size: few; v_call: TRBV29-1; j_call: TRBJ2-1; cdr3_nt: TGCAGCGTTGAGCACAGGGGTGGGAATGAGCAGTTCTTC; cdr3_aa: CSVEHRGGNEQFF
d_call: NA; cdr3_length: 12; clone_size: many; v_call: TRBV4-3; j_call: TRBJ1-1; cdr3_nt: TGCGCCAGCAGCCAGAACAGTTTTGAAGCTTTCTTT; cdr3_aa: CASSQNSFEAFF
d_call: NA; cdr3_length: 12; clone_size: few; v_call: TRBV6-5; j_call: TRBJ1-1; cdr3_nt: TGTGCCAGCAGTCAACGGGGTTATGAAGCTTTCTTT; cdr3_aa: CASSQRGYEAFF
d_call: NA; cdr3_length: 14; clone_size: few; v_call: TRBV20-1; j_call: TRBJ2-5; cdr3_nt: TGCAGTGCTAGCGGACAGTTGAAACTGGAGACCCAGTACTTC; cdr3_aa: CSASGQLKLETQYF
d_call: NA; cdr3_length: 17; clone_size: NA; v_call: TRBV12-3/TRBV12-4; j_call: TRBJ2-6; cdr3_nt: TGTGCCAGCAGTTTTTGGCAGGGACGCTCTGGGGCCAACGTCCTGACTTTC; cdr3_aa: CASSFWQGRSGANVLTF
d_call: NA; cdr3_length: 15; clone_size: NA; v_call: TRBV7-9; j_call: TRBJ2-7; cdr3_nt: TGTGCCAGCAGCCCGCCGGGTCTCATCTTATGGGAGCAGTACTTC; cdr3_aa: CASSPPGLILWEQYF
d_call: TRBD2; cdr3_length: 16; clone_size: NA; v_call: TRBV11-1; j_call: TRBJ2-5; cdr3_nt: TGTGCCAGCAGCTCCGGACTAGCGGGAGTGTTGGAGACCCAGTACTTC; cdr3_aa: CASSSGLAGVLETQYF
d_call: NA; cdr3_length: 14; clone_size: NA; v_call: TRBV7-2; j_call: TRBJ2-7; cdr3_nt: TGTGCCAGCAGCCTCTTGGGCATGGTTGACGAGCAGTACTTC; cdr3_aa: CASSLLGMVDEQYF
d_call: TRBD2; cdr3_length: 17; clone_size: few; v_call: TRBV11-2; j_call: TRBJ2-1; cdr3_nt: TGTGCCAGCAGCTTAAGGGTGCTAGCGGGGACGTACAATGAGCAGTTCTTC; cdr3_aa: CASSLRVLAGTYNEQFF
d_call: NA; cdr3_length: 10; clone_size: NA; v_call: TRBV20-1; j_call: TRBJ1-1; cdr3_nt: TGCAGTGCTAGAACCACTGAAGCTTTCTTT; cdr3_aa: CSARTTEAFF
d_call: TRBD2; cdr3_length: 15; clone_size: NA; v_call: TRBV4-3; j_call: TRBJ2-7; cdr3_nt: TGCGCCAGCAGCCAGGGGGGGATCAGCTCCTACGAGCAGTACTTC; cdr3_aa: CASSQGGISSYEQYF
d_call: NA; cdr3_length: 12; clone_size: NA; v_call: TRBV10-3; j_call: TRBJ1-2; cdr3_nt: TGTGCAAATCAAGGAAATCGCTATGGCTACACCTTC; cdr3_aa: CANQGNRYGYTF
d_call: NA; cdr3_length: 14; clone_size: NA; v_call: TRBV12-3/TRBV12-4; j_call: TRBJ2-5; cdr3_nt: TGTGCCAGCAGTGTAGAGGACGCTTCGGGGACCCAGTACTTC; cdr3_aa: CASSVEDASGTQYF
d_call: NA; cdr3_length: 13; clone_size: few; v_call: TRBV7-2; j_call: TRBJ1-3; cdr3_nt: TGTGCCAGCAGCCGAGTAGTCGGAAACACCATATATTTT; cdr3_aa: CASSRVVGNTIYF
d_call: TRBD1; cdr3_length: 18; clone_size: NA; v_call: TRBV24-1; j_call: TRBJ2-7; cdr3_nt: TGTGCCACCAGTGATTTGCCAATCGGGACAGGGGGCCGCGACGAGCAGTACTTC; cdr3_aa: CATSDLPIGTGGRDEQYF
d_call: TRBD2; cdr3_length: 14; clone_size: few; v_call: TRBV20-1; j_call: TRBJ2-7; cdr3_nt: TGCAGTGCTCCGGGACTAGCGGGAGCCTACGAGCAGTACTTC; cdr3_aa: CSAPGLAGAYEQYF
d_call: TRBD1; cdr3_length: 14; clone_size: once; v_call: TRBV12-3/TRBV12-4; j_call: TRBJ1-2; cdr3_nt: TGTGCCAGCAGCCCTGGGGGGACAGGGTTTGGCTACACCTTC; cdr3_aa: CASSPGGTGFGYTF
d_call: TRBD2; cdr3_length: 16; clone_size: NA; v_call: TRBV20-1; j_call: TRBJ2-5; cdr3_nt: TGCAGTGCTGGAACGGGGACTAGCGGGAGCTCGGCGGAGCAGTACTTC; cdr3_aa: CSAGTGTSGSSAEQYF
d_call: NA; cdr3_length: 14; clone_size: NA; v_call: TRBV28; j_call: TRBJ2-7; cdr3_nt: TGTGCCAGCAGCCCCCCTGGGCGCTATAATGAGCAGTACTTC; cdr3_aa: CASSPPGRYNEQYF
d_call: TRBD2; cdr3_length: 14; clone_size: NA; v_call: TRBV24-1; j_call: TRBJ2-7; cdr3_nt: TGTGCCACCAGTGACGGGGGACTAGCGGGCGAGCAGTACTTC; cdr3_aa: CATSDGGLAGEQYF
d_call: TRBD1; cdr3_length: 15; clone_size: NA; v_call: TRBV7-8; j_call: TRBJ1-5; cdr3_nt: TGTGCCAGCAGCGGGACAGTCAATAGCAATCAGCCCCAGCATTTT; cdr3_aa: CASSGTVNSNQPQHF
d_call: NA; cdr3_length: 13; clone_size: few; v_call: TRBV6-1; j_call: TRBJ2-7; cdr3_nt: TGTGCCAGCAGCGAAGCGGGCCCCTACGAGCAGTACTTC; cdr3_aa: CASSEAGPYEQYF
d_call: TRBD2; cdr3_length: 17; clone_size: NA; v_call: TRBV6-2/TRBV6-3; j_call: TRBJ2-1; cdr3_nt: TGTGCCAGCAGTTACGAGAGGCTAGCGGGAGGGGGGAATGAGCAGTTCTTC; cdr3_aa: CASSYERLAGGGNEQFF
d_call: NA; cdr3_length: 14; clone_size: NA; v_call: TRBV11-3; j_call: TRBJ1-2; cdr3_nt: TGTGCCAGCAGCTCTCCGGTTGATACGGCTGGCTACACCTTC; cdr3_aa: CASSSPVDTAGYTF
d_call: TRBD1; cdr3_length: 15; clone_size: few; v_call: TRBV6-5; j_call: TRBJ2-5; cdr3_nt: TGTGCCAGCACCTACGGGACAGGGGGCATGGAGACCCAGTACTTC; cdr3_aa: CASTYGTGGMETQYF
d_call: NA; cdr3_length: 14; clone_size: NA; v_call: TRBV29-1; j_call: TRBJ2-2; cdr3_nt: TGCAGCGTTGCGCAGGGAACGAACACCGGGGAGCTGTTTTTT; cdr3_aa: CSVAQGTNTGELFF
d_call: NA; cdr3_length: 12; clone_size: few; v_call: TRBV24-1; j_call: TRBJ2-7; cdr3_nt: TGTGCCACCAGGGGCAACACCTACGAGCAGTACTTC; cdr3_aa: CATRGNTYEQYF
d_call: NA; cdr3_length: 14; clone_size: NA; v_call: TRBV20-1; j_call: TRBJ2-7; cdr3_nt: TGCAGTGCGAGGTCGGAAACACCAGTCTACGAGCAGTACTTC; cdr3_aa: CSARSETPVYEQYF
d_call: TRBD1; cdr3_length: 17; clone_size: NA; v_call: TRBV27; j_call: TRBJ2-2; cdr3_nt: TGTGCCAGCACTTACGCGGCGGGGACAGGGAACTCCGGGGAGCTGTTTTTT; cdr3_aa: CASTYAAGTGNSGELFF
d_call: NA; cdr3_length: 16; clone_size: NA; v_call: TRBV7-9; j_call: TRBJ2-5; cdr3_nt: TGTGCCAGCAGCGAAACTACCACAGGGTGGAACAAGGAGCAGTACTTC; cdr3_aa: CASSETTTGWNKEQYF
d_call: TRBD2; cdr3_length: 16; clone_size: NA; v_call: TRBV5-1; j_call: TRBJ2-7; cdr3_nt: TGCGCCAGCAGCTTGGTTTTGCGGGAGGCCTCCTACGAGCAGTACTTC; cdr3_aa: CASSLVLREASYEQYF
d_call: NA; cdr3_length: 11; clone_size: NA; v_call: TRBV20-1; j_call: TRBJ2-7; cdr3_nt: TGCAGTGCTAGACAGGGCGGCGAGCAGTACTTC; cdr3_aa: CSARQGGEQYF
d_call: TRBD1; cdr3_length: 15; clone_size: NA; v_call: TRBV18; j_call: TRBJ1-5; cdr3_nt: TGTGCCAGCTCACCACAGGGACAGGGGATGAAGCCCCAGCATTTT; cdr3_aa: CASSPQGQGMKPQHF
d_call: TRBD1; cdr3_length: 13; clone_size: many; v_call: TRBV29-1; j_call: TRBJ2-7; cdr3_nt: TGCAGCGTCCGGACAGGGGGAAGCGACGAGCAGTACTTC; cdr3_aa: CSVRTGGSDEQYF
d_call: NA; cdr3_length: 16; clone_size: NA; v_call: TRBV5-6; j_call: TRBJ1-4; cdr3_nt: TGTGCCAGCAGCATCAGAAGGACCGCAACTAATGAAAAACTGTTTTTT; cdr3_aa: CASSIRRTATNEKLFF
d_call: TRBD1; cdr3_length: 15; clone_size: NA; v_call: TRBV7-7; j_call: TRBJ2-5; cdr3_nt: TGTGCTAGCAGCCCCGGGACAGGGTTTGGTGAGACCCAGTACTTC; cdr3_aa: CASSPGTGFGETQYF
d_call: TRBD2; cdr3_length: 13; clone_size: NA; v_call: TRBV25-1; j_call: TRBJ2-3; cdr3_nt: TGTGCCGCAGGGCGGGGGGTTATGGATACGCAGTATTTT; cdr3_aa: CAAGRGVMDTQYF
d_call: NA; cdr3_length: 11; clone_size: NA; v_call: TRBV29-1; j_call: TRBJ2-5; cdr3_nt: TGCAGCGCGGGCGCTATTGCGGCCCAGTACTTC; cdr3_aa: CSAGAIAAQYF
d_call: TRBD1; cdr3_length: 14; clone_size: NA; v_call: TRBV6-5; j_call: TRBJ2-3; cdr3_nt: TGTGCCAGCAGGAAACAGGGGTCGGAAGATACGCAGTATTTT; cdr3_aa: CASRKQGSEDTQYF
d_call: TRBD2; cdr3_length: 13; clone_size: few; v_call: TRBV9; j_call: TRBJ2-1; cdr3_nt: TGTGCCAGCAGCGGAGGGCGGGAGGATGAGCAGTTCTTC; cdr3_aa: CASSGGREDEQFF
d_call: NA; cdr3_length: 15; clone_size: NA; v_call: TRBV4-2; j_call: TRBJ2-7; cdr3_nt: TGTGCCAGCAGCCAAGCTGGGGGGCGGGGAGGCGAGCAGTACTTC; cdr3_aa: CASSQAGGRGGEQYF
d_call: NA; cdr3_length: 12; clone_size: NA; v_call: TRBV6-5; j_call: TRBJ2-1; cdr3_nt: TGTGCCAGCAGTTACGTAGGAGGTGAGCAGTTCTTC; cdr3_aa: CASSYVGGEQFF
d_call: NA; cdr3_length: 15; clone_size: NA; v_call: TRBV3-1; j_call: TRBJ1-1; cdr3_nt: TGTGCCAGCAGCCCGGACAGATTCATGAACACTGAAGCTTTCTTT; cdr3_aa: CASSPDRFMNTEAFF
d_call: NA; cdr3_length: 15; clone_size: few; v_call: TRBV11-3; j_call: TRBJ2-5; cdr3_nt: TGTGCCAGCAGCTTAGATGGGACCCAGGCGGAGACCCAGTACTTC; cdr3_aa: CASSLDGTQAETQYF
d_call: NA; cdr3_length: 14; clone_size: NA; v_call: TRBV20-1; j_call: TRBJ1-1; cdr3_nt: TGCAGTGCTAGACCCCCCAGTTCTAGTACTGAAGCTTTCTTT; cdr3_aa: CSARPPSSSTEAFF
d_call: TRBD1; cdr3_length: 16; clone_size: NA; v_call: TRBV20-1; j_call: TRBJ1-5; cdr3_nt: TGCAGTGCTCCCTACGGGACAGGGGCCCGCAATCAGCCCCAGCATTTT; cdr3_aa: CSAPYGTGARNQPQHF
d_call: NA; cdr3_length: 15; clone_size: NA; v_call: TRBV15; j_call: TRBJ2-5; cdr3_nt: TGTGCCACCAGCAGAGACTCCCCACATTTAGGGACCCAGTACTTC; cdr3_aa: CATSRDSPHLGTQYF
d_call: NA; cdr3_length: 14; clone_size: few; v_call: TRBV10-3; j_call: TRBJ2-5; cdr3_nt: TGTGCCATCAGTGAGATAGGGGTTGGAGAGACCCAGTACTTC; cdr3_aa: CAISEIGVGETQYF
d_call: NA; cdr3_length: 13; clone_size: NA; v_call: TRBV25-1; j_call: TRBJ2-2; cdr3_nt: TGTGCCAGCAGTGGTGCGGGGACCGGGGAGCTGTTTTTT; cdr3_aa: CASSGAGTGELFF